The clone carrying this T cell receptor beta chain was seen repeatedly, ten times or more. Time point indicated: persistent/refractory GD, antithyroid drugs over 5 years with positive TRAb. Extracted RNA from PBMCs served as the source of the TCR library. Trimming removed 6 bases from V and 9 bases from J, with 18 bases in between. Germline V gene sequence: CDR1 MNHEY, CDR2 SVGEGT. There are 15 residues in the CDR3. This entry belongs to a study of regulatory T cells in long-lasting Graves disease. To make TCR beta libraries, researchers used iRepertoire HTBI primers and Arm-PCR of CDR3 regions. TCRdb reprocessed the multiplex PCR reads via MiXCR and lists one record per CDR3 protein. Of under 350,000 distinct CDR3 sequences listed, 20% to 25% are singletons.

Sequencing used peripheral blood mononuclear cells (PBMCs), obtained when the disease was refractory, from a patient treated with antithyroid drugs. This rearrangement joins TRBV6-2 or TRBV6-3 to TRBJ1-6; D possibly corresponds to TRBD1 (6 bases). The sequence was obtained from a female donor with Graves disease. The CDR3 spells CASSEPGHPSSPLHF. For the CDR3, the DNA is TGTGCCAGCAGCGAACCGGGACACCCGTCTTCACCCCTCCACTTT.